This entry lists 8 T cell receptor beta chains sequenced from one sample in a study of read filtering for tumor transcriptome and immune sequencing. Molecular barcoded adaptors covering alpha/delta and beta/gamma chains were used on roughly 370 ng RNA. MiXCR, applied by TCRdb to the reads, yields one record per CDR3 protein. Found here are 45,000 to 50,000 distinct CDR3 sequences, 10% to 15% of them singletons; the top ten hold roughly 14%. Sequenced input: a population of CD138-negative cells sorted from bone marrow. All receptors derive from a donor aged 40 or over with multiple myeloma.

With respect to this clonotype: The germline gene is not matched at one end of the junction; a read error may be the cause. The chain recombines TRBV7-3 with TRBJ2-1; TRBD2 matches 8 bases. Germline V gene sequence: CDR1 SGHTA, CDR2 FQGTGA. CDR3 length: 16 residues. The CDR3 spells CASSATTSGAYNDQFF. The CDR3 DNA reads TGTGCCAGCAGCGCGACCACTAGCGGCGCCTACAATGATCAGTTCTTC.

This clonotype appeared many times. The J gene is TRBJ2-1, the V gene TRBV27, with D possibly being TRBD1 (6 bases). This CDR3 contains 15 residues. Germline lookup yields CDR1 MNHEY and CDR2 SMNVEV (reference sequence). With 6 bases removed from V and 3 bases from J, the gap between germline ends came to 15 bases. CDR3 sequence reads: CASRLDSLIYNEQFF. The CDR3 nucleotides are TGTGCCAGCAGACTGGACAGTTTAATCTACAATGAGCAGTTCTTC.

The sample holds a few counts of this clonotype. The chain employs TRBV7-3 and TRBJ1-1; TRBD1 matches at 8 bases. Trimming removed 6 bases from V and 4 bases from J; junction bases left unmatched: 7. The CDR3 is made up of 14 amino acids. Germline V gene data show CDR1 as SGHTA and CDR2 as FQGTGA. The CDR3 nucleotides read TGTGCCAGCAGGTTAGGACAGGGTCCCACTGAAGCTTTCTTT. Amino acid sequence: CASRLGQGPTEAFF.

This clonotype turned up a few times. The genes are TRBV12-3 or TRBV12-4 and TRBJ2-7, with D possibly TRBD2 on 5 matching bases. Trimming shortened V by 3 bases and J by 6 bases, and 12 bases separated the two germline ends. The CDR3 contains 13 residues. The CDR3 sequence: CASSFRGLGEQYF. The CDR3 DNA follows: TGTGCCAGCAGTTTCCGGGGTCTTGGCGAGCAGTACTTC.

This clonotype was detected ten times or more. The junction departs from germline at one end; a sequencing error may be responsible. This chain uses TRBV28 with TRBJ1-1; unclear D gene. CDR1 is MDHEN, CDR2 SYDVKM, per germline. The CDR3 loop spans 11 amino acids. The CDR3: CASSGNTEAFF. CDR3 nucleotides: TGTGCCAGCAGTGGGAACACTGAGGCTTTCTTT.

There are many counts of this clonotype. The chain is built from TRBV28 and TRBJ1-5, with D possibly matching TRBD1 (5 bases). Germline CDR1 is MDHEN and CDR2 is SYDVKM. The CDR3 runs 14 residues. Between the trimmed V and J ends, which lost 6 bases and 1 base, there was a span of 10 bases. The CDR3 DNA reads as TGTGCCAGCAGCGGGGGGTGGAGCAATCAGCCCCAGCATTTT. Translating it yields CASSGGWSNQPQHF.

To note about this clonotype: Germline is not matched at one junction end, which may reflect a read error. V and J are TRBV7-2 and TRBJ2-6; 8 nucleotides align to TRBD1. The CDR3 contains 17 residues. Germline CDR1 is SGHTA and CDR2 is FQGNSA. The CDR3 here is CASSYSGGMSGANVLIF. In nucleotides, the CDR3 is TGTGCTAGCAGCTACTCAGGGGGCATGTCTGGGGCCAACGTCCTGATTTTC. Using reference TRBV7-2 and TRBJ2-6 for the parts outside the CDR3, the full variable domain is GAGVSQSPSNKVTEKGKDVELRCDPISGHTALYWYRQSLGQGLEFLIYFQGNSAPDKSGLPSDRFSAERTGGSVSTLTIQRTQQEDSAVYLCASSYSGGMSGANVLIFGAGSRLTVL.

This clonotype was picked up many times. The chain is built from TRBV20-1 and TRBJ2-2, with a tentative D call TRBD2 (5 bases). This CDR3 contains 13 residues. Germline CDR1 reads DFQATT; CDR2 reads SNEGSKA (reference sequence). Trimming stripped 5 bases from V and 5 bases from J, with 12 bases between. CDR3: CSAQDSWTGELFF. Here the CDR3 DNA reads TGCAGTGCTCAGGACTCCTGGACCGGGGAGCTGTTTTTT.